The clone carrying this T cell receptor (beta chain) was observed many times. Through a sample-barcoded 5' primer and a J-beta primer mix, a second PCR was run for roughly 7 to 11 cycles. A single record per CDR3 protein comes from TCRdb applying MiXCR to the 5' RACE reads. The repertoire holds around 870,000 distinct CDR3 sequences, with under 30% as singletons. This record comes from a study of blood T cells in healthy people across ages. The V gene end was trimmed by 5 bases and the J gene end by 6 bases; junction bases not matched to a gene: 10. Germline V gene lookup returns CDR1 SGHTA and CDR2 FQGNSA. The CDR3 has 14 residues.

This clonotype originated in an elderly woman in good health. J is TRBJ2-7 and V is TRBV7-2, with 7 bases matching TRBD1. Sequenced sample: blood. The CDR3 DNA follows: TGTGCCAGCAGCCCACCGGGACAGCGACCCGAGCAGTACTTC. It encodes CASSPPGQRPEQYF.